This TCR beta chain is from a study of graft-versus-host responses after intestinal transplantation. This CDR3 comprises 14 residues. The germline CDR1 and CDR2 sequences are PRHDT and FYEKMQ (reference sequence). Trimming took off 0 bases at V and 7 bases at J, with 10 bases between the two ends. Remarks on this clone: Antigen: not known.

Here immunoSEQ multiplex PCR was the method, and the copy in TCRdb shows in-frame clones only, minus some. Here the sample spans about 99,000 clones, under 95% being singletons. This receptor was taken from a human donor who was the organ donor for an intestinal transplant. Sample: unstimulated CD8+ T cells sorted from spleen or lymph node cells, taken before transplant. The rearrangement joins TRBV13 to TRBJ1-5; D remains unclear. The CDR3 nucleotides are TGTGCCAGCAGCTTAGGTCCTACGGGGCAGCCCCAGCATTTT. Translated: CASSLGPTGQPQHF.